The clone carrying this TCR beta chain has just a few counts. Its specificity is unknown. The whole isolated RNA underwent reverse transcription, so sequencing captured expressed TCRB transcripts. Some 3.6 million reads was the average for naive, central memory and regulatory T cell samples. The assay was immunoSEQ multiplex PCR, and TCRdb's table has in-frame clones only and misses some. This repertoire shows about 270,000 clones, roughly an eighth found once; its top ten account for 0.017%. These data originate in a study of beta chain features in type 1 diabetes. Study-wide results and caveats: VDJ junctions from patients with type 1 diabetes contained fewer insertions and more deletions. TCRB CDR3s from Type 1 diabetes patients were moderately but significantly shorter in all four CD4+ subsets.

This CDR3 comprises 15 residues. The germline V gene encodes CDR1 SGHRS and CDR2 YFSETQ. The junction had 7 bases not matched to a gene; V was cut back by 3 bases and J by 5 bases. Material: naive CD4+ T cells from blood. The source of this sequence is a man younger than 45 with type 1 diabetes. This sequence joins TRBV5-1 and TRBJ2-5; TRBD1 aligns across 10 bases. CDR3 DNA: TGCGCCAGCAGCTCCGGGACAGGGGTTATGGAGACCCAGTACTTC. The encoded protein is CASSSGTGVMETQYF.